This T cell receptor (beta chain) is drawn from a study of T cells in Graves' hyperthyroidism and ophthalmopathy. Whole-study results and caveats: Ophthalmopathy got predicted by the model a median about 6.5 months before its onset.

The CDR3 is made up of 14 amino acids. Germline assignment: CDR1 SGDLS and CDR2 YYNGEE. V trimming: 0 bases; J trimming: 7 bases; junction bases outside the gene matches: 6. A remark on this clonotype: The antigen is undetermined.

RNA transcripts were the template for amplifying TCR beta CDR3 regions. The HTBI primer set was used in a first-round RT-PCR of the TCR CDR3. TCRdb independently ran MiXCR on the multiplex PCR reads; one entry per CDR3 protein. The data hold approximately 600,000 distinct CDR3 sequences, with about 15% observed a single time. Patients between 18 and 65 years old had hyperthyroidism, newly diagnosed and lasting under 2 months. The sequenced sample was blood. The gene calls are TRBV9 and TRBJ2-7; TRBD1 matches 8 bases. The TCR originated in a woman aged 30 to 39 with Graves' hyperthyroidism that later progressed to Graves' ophthalmopathy. The CDR3, as DNA: TGTGCCAGCAGCGTAGGTCAGGGGGCAGAGGAGCAGTACTTC. This sequence encodes CASSVGQGAEEQYF.